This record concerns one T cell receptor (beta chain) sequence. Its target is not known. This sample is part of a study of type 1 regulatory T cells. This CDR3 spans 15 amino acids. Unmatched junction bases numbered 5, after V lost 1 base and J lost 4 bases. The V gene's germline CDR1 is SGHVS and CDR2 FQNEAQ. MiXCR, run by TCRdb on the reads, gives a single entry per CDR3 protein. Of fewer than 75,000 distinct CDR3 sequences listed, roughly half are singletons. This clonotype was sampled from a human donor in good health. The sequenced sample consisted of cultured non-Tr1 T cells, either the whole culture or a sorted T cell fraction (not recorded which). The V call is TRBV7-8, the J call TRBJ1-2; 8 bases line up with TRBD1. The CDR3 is CASSLGGTGLYGYTF. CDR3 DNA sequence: TGTGCCAGCAGCTTAGGTGGGACAGGACTCTATGGCTACACCTTC.